These T cell receptor beta chains were read from a single sample in a study of blood T cell repertoires in COVID-19. The method was immunoSEQ multiplex PCR; TCRdb's version includes in-frame clones alone and lacks a portion of them. The data hold 200,000 to 250,000 clones, with around 84% observed a single time. Input material: PBMCs or T cells enriched from blood (not recorded which). Source of these receptors: a woman in her forties with acute COVID-19. CDR3s include the opening cysteine and the closing phenylalanine or tryptophan. The D gene is left open where the match is weak. Only part of the rows carry a size: once, few, many, or a class if the clone is expanded.

j_call d_call v_call clone_size cdr3_nt cdr3_aa
TRBJ1-6 TRBD1 TRBV6-5 NA TGTGCCAGCACCGGAACAGGGGAGGCCCTCCACTTT CASTGTGEALHF
TRBJ1-2 NA TRBV2 NA TGTGCCAGCACCGCTTCGGAGGGGCGAACCGGCTACACCTTC CASTASEGRTGYTF
TRBJ1-5 TRBD1 TRBV30 NA TGTGCCTGGGATCTAGGGGGCGATCAGCCCCAGCATTTT CAWDLGGDQPQHF
TRBJ1-1 TRBD1 TRBV4-3 NA TGCGCCAGCAGCCGATCGGGACAGGGGTTTGAAGCTTTCTTT CASSRSGQGFEAFF
TRBJ1-4 TRBD1 TRBV18 NA TGTGCCAGCTCACCATCAGGACAGGCTGAAAAACTGTTTTTT CASSPSGQAEKLFF
TRBJ1-2 NA TRBV11-2 NA TGTGCCAGCAGCTTAGATACCCTAGGCTACACCTTC CASSLDTLGYTF
TRBJ1-1 NA TRBV10-3 few TGTGCCATCAGTGAGACCCCGGGGGGGGCTGGCACTGAAGCTTTCTTT CAISETPGGAGTEAFF
TRBJ2-1 NA TRBV7-3 NA TGTGCCAGCAGCATATCTAGCCATGAGCAGTTCTTC CASSISSHEQFF
TRBJ1-2 NA TRBV25-1 once TGTGCCAGCAGTGAATTCGGACAATTCTATGGCTACACCTTC CASSEFGQFYGYTF
TRBJ1-4 TRBD1 TRBV11-2 NA TGTGCCAGCAGCTTAGGGACAGGGGGGGAAAAACTGTTTTTT CASSLGTGGEKLFF
TRBJ1-4 NA TRBV5-1 NA TGCGCCAGCAGCACGGGAGGAGAGTTTAATGAAAAACTGTTTTTT CASSTGGEFNEKLFF
TRBJ1-6 TRBD1 TRBV28 NA TGTGCCAGCAGTTTATTTTCAGGACAGGGTGCTTCACCCCTCCACTTT CASSLFSGQGASPLHF
TRBJ2-1 NA TRBV11-3 NA TGTGCCAGCAGCTTAGGGGAGTTATACAATGAGCAGTTCTTC CASSLGELYNEQFF
TRBJ1-1 TRBD1 TRBV5-1 NA TGCGCCAGCAGCTTGGCCGGGACAGGGAGGAGCACTGAAGCTTTCTTT CASSLAGTGRSTEAFF
TRBJ2-7 NA TRBV4-1 many TGCGCCAGCAGTCCCAACACCTACGAGCAGTACTTC CASSPNTYEQYF
TRBJ2-7 NA TRBV7-3 NA TGTGCCAGCAGCCGGCATGAAGGGGTCTACGAGCAGTACTTC CASSRHEGVYEQYF
TRBJ1-4 NA TRBV28 NA TGTGCCAGCAGTTTGAGTGTCAGGGGAGTTGAAAAACTGTTTTTT CASSLSVRGVEKLFF